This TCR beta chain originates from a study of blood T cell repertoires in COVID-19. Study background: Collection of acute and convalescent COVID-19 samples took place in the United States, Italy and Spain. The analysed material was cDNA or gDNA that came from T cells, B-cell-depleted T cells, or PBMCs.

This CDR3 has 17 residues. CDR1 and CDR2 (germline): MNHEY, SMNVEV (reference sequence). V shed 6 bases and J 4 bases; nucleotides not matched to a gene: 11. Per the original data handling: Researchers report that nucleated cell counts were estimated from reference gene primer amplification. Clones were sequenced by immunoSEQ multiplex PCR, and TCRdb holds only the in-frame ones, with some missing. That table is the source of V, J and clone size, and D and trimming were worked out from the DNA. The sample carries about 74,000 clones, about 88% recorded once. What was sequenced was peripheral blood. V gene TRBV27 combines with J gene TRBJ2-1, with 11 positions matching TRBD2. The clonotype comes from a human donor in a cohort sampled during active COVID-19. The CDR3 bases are TGTGCCAGCAGCAGGCGCTGGCTAGCGGGAGGTTACAATGAGCAGTTCTTC. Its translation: CASSRRWLAGGYNEQFF.